Below are 8 T cell receptor beta chains sequenced from a single sample in a study of cytomegalovirus exposure and HLA in healthy donors. PCR was performed using 60 Vbeta and 13 Jbeta primers. The table came from immunoSEQ multiplex PCR; TCRdb's copy has only in-frame clones and leaves some out. The table records 150,000 to 200,000 clones, around 68% of them present only once. Material for sequencing was PBMCs. The receptors here all came from a man between 45 and 60 years old in good health and CMV-seronegative.

CDR3 sequence reads: CASSLALVPGGQETQYF. The DNA of the CDR3 is TGCGCCAGCAGCTTGGCGCTCGTTCCAGGGGGGCAAGAGACCCAGTACTTC. The gene calls are TRBV5-1 and TRBJ2-5, with a tentative D call TRBD1 (7 bases). The CDR3 has 17 residues. Between the trimmed V and J ends, which lost 0 bases and 2 bases, there was a span of 17 bases. CDR1 and CDR2 (germline): SGHRS, YFSETQ.

In its sample, this clone was seen a few times. The chain carries TRBV7-9 and TRBJ2-7; 7 bases align to TRBD1. The CDR3 is made up of 15 amino acids. Germline-derived CDR1 and CDR2 are SEHNR and FQNEAQ (reference sequence). V was pared by 3 bases and J by 1 base, with 6 bases of the junction left unmatched. In DNA, the CDR3 is TGTGCCAGCAGCTTCCGGGACAGAGGTTCCTACGAGCAGTACTTC. It is translated as CASSFRDRGSYEQYF. The full variable domain, in which reference TRBV7-9 and TRBJ2-7 provide the parts outside the CDR3, is DTGVSQNPRHKITKRGQNVTFRCDPISEHNRLYWYRQTLGQGPEFLTYFQNEAQLEKSRLLSDRFSAERPKGSFSTLEIQRTEQGDSAMYLCASSFRDRGSYEQYFGPGTRLTVT.

CDR3 DNA sequence: TGTGCCAGCAGCTCCCCCGGGAATAAGCAGTACTTC. This gives the protein CASSSPGNKQYF. J is TRBJ2-7 and V is TRBV7-2; tentatively, D is TRBD2 (5 bases). This CDR3 is built from 12 residues. V was shortened by 4 bases and J by 8 bases, with 12 bases between the two germline ends. Germline lookup yields CDR1 SGHTA and CDR2 FQGNSA.

V is TRBV27 and J is TRBJ2-1; possible D gene TRBD2, 5 bases. The CDR3 runs 13 residues. Trimming removed 8 bases at V and 1 base at J, with 9 bases between. Germline-derived CDR1 and CDR2 are MNHEY and SMNVEV (reference sequence). Here the CDR3 reads CASAVASYNEQFF. In DNA form, the CDR3 reads TGTGCCAGCGCTGTAGCGTCCTACAATGAGCAGTTCTTC.

This chain uses TRBV28 with TRBJ2-7; the match to TRBD1 covers 7 bases. Germline V CDR1 and CDR2: MDHEN, SYDVKM. V shed 5 bases, J shed 2 bases, and the junction held 6 bases outside the gene matches. The CDR3 has 14 amino acids. The chain's CDR3 is CASSPPGTAYEQYF. The CDR3 DNA sequence: TGTGCCAGCAGTCCCCCCGGGACAGCCTACGAGCAGTACTTC.

The CDR3 spells CASGSPGTVNYGYTF. The CDR3 DNA sequence: TGTGCTAGTGGTTCCCCGGGGACAGTCAACTATGGCTACACCTTC. V is TRBV12-5 and J is TRBJ1-2, with TRBD1 matching 7 bases. Germline loops: CDR1 LGHNT, CDR2 FRNRAP. Germline trimming cut 4 bases from V and 2 bases from J; bases unmatched to any gene: 7. The CDR3 has 15 amino acids.

This clone occurred a few times. The chain carries TRBV27 and TRBJ1-5; no definite D call. The CDR3 has 14 residues. CDR1 is MNHEY, CDR2 SMNVEV, per germline (reference sequence). The V end was cut by 2 bases, the J end by 1 base, with 6 bases between. The CDR3: CASSLAISNQPQHF. Here the CDR3 DNA reads TGTGCCAGCAGTTTAGCGATCAGCAATCAGCCCCAGCATTTT.

V gene TRBV28 combines with J gene TRBJ1-1; D is perhaps TRBD1 (5 bases). Between the trimmed V and J ends, which lost 5 bases and 4 bases, there was a span of 17 bases. The germline gives CDR1 MDHEN, CDR2 SYDVKM. CDR3 size: 15 residues. The CDR3 nucleotides read TGTGCCAGCAGTCCCTCTGGTGCGGGGCGCACTGAAGCTTTCTTT. Amino acid sequence: CASSPSGAGRTEAFF.